The text below deals with one TCR beta chain. Its antigen remains unidentified. The lymph nodes were axillary draining lymph nodes from breast cancer patients. The record originates from a study of breast tumors, draining lymph nodes, adjacent tissues. MiXCR, applied by TCRdb to the multiplex PCR reads, yields one record per CDR3 protein. In the table there are about 140,000 distinct CDR3 sequences, approximately 30% of which are singletons. V shed 5 bases and J shed 12 bases, with 20 bases lying between them. This CDR3 has 14 amino acids. In germline, CDR1 is SGHTA, CDR2 FQGTGA. General observations from the study: Tumor T cell lymph node origin was a supported hypothesis, not proven. Most tumor T cells seemingly derive from lymph node, then expand in tumor. Tumors had less TCR diversity than lymph nodes, more than nontumor tissue. Tumor and nontumor repertoires were significantly more similar in luminal-like than in basal-like breast cancer.

The receptor was isolated from a female donor with breast cancer. Some clones in this sample may be carry-over from other donors' samples. This rearrangement joins TRBV7-3 to TRBJ2-1; D is possibly TRBD1 or TRBD2 (5 bases each). The sample comprised axillary lymph node tissue. For the CDR3, the DNA is TGTGCCAGCAGCCCTTTTGGGGGATCAGATACGCAGTTCTTC. Its protein is CASSPFGGSDTQFF.